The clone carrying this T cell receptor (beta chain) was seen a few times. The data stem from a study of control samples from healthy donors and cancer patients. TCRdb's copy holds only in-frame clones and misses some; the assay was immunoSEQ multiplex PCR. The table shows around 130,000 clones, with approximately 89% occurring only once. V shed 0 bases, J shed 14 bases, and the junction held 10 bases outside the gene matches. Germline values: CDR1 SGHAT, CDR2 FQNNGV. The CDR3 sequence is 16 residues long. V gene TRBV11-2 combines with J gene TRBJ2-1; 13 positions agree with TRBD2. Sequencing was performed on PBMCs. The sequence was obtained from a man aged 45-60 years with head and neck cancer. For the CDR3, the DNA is TGTGCCAGCAGCTTAGAACGGACTAGCGGGAGCCCTAGGGAGTTCTTC. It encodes CASSLERTSGSPREFF.